Below are 3 T cell receptor beta chains sequenced from a single sample in a study of long-term antiretroviral therapy in people with HIV. Survey-level immunoSEQ v3.0 assays were run. Measured with immunoSEQ multiplex PCR; TCRdb has only the in-frame clones, and not every one. The sample yields around 15,000 clones, around nine tenths seen once. The input for sequencing was unsorted PBMCs, taken 6.9 years after starting antiretroviral therapy. The receptors here all came from a man between 50 and 59 years old with HIV.

The chain has TRBV27 and TRBJ2-7; TRBD1 aligns across 8 bases. CDR3 length: 19 amino acids. Trimming removed 5 bases from V and 7 bases from J; junction bases left unmatched: 25. Germline CDR1 MNHEY, CDR2 SMNVEV (reference sequence). CDR3 sequence (DNA): TGTGCCAGCAGTGGTGGTAGACAGGGGCTACTCCCCTCGGCGCGGGAGCAGTACTTC. Translated, it gives CASSGGRQGLLPSAREQYF.

The chain carries TRBV19 and TRBJ2-1; possible D gene TRBD2, 6 bases. The CDR3 has 13 amino acids. Trimming pared 6 bases from V and 5 bases from J, leaving 11 bases between. The germline CDR1 and CDR2 sequences are LNHDA and SQIVND (reference sequence). For the CDR3, the DNA is TGTGCCAGTAGCAGGGAGGTTAACAATGAGCAGTTCTTC. Protein: CASSREVNNEQFF.

This chain connects TRBV7-9 to TRBJ1-1; D is possibly TRBD1 (5 bases). Germline V CDR1 and CDR2: SEHNR, FQNEAQ (reference sequence). Trimming took off 3 bases at V and 7 bases at J, with 6 bases between the two ends. CDR3 length equals 11 residues. The CDR3 protein is CASSFGGEAFF. The CDR3 bases are TGTGCCAGCAGCTTCGGGGGTGAAGCTTTCTTT.